Listed below are T cell receptor beta chains from one sample, sequenced in a study of OX40 agonist ivuxolimab in advanced cancers. Clones were sequenced by immunoSEQ multiplex PCR, and TCRdb holds only the in-frame ones, with some missing. The sample shows 57,000 or so clones, 80% to 85% of them seen only once. This material consisted of CD4+ or CD8+ T cells sorted from blood, taken in a trial of the OX40 agonist ivuxolimab. The source is an adult with an advanced solid tumor such as melanoma, head and neck, liver or kidney cancer. CDR3s include the opening cysteine and the closing phenylalanine or tryptophan. D genes are given only for firm matches. Expanded clones get a size class; other rows say once, few or many, or leave the size out.

CDR3 length	clone size	D gene	V gene	J gene	CDR3 protein	CDR3 DNA
15	NA	NA	TRBV15	TRBJ1-6	CATSRAGLGNSPLHF	TGTGCCACCAGCAGAGCAGGCCTGGGGAATTCACCCCTCCACTTT
17	NA	TRBD1	TRBV4-1	TRBJ1-4	CASSPTAIRGLFEKLFF	TGCGCCAGCAGCCCCACCGCGATCAGGGGGCTTTTCGAAAAACTGTTTTTT
15	NA	TRBD1	TRBV6-1	TRBJ1-6	CASTPGQGYNSPLHF	TGTGCCAGCACTCCGGGACAGGGATATAATTCACCCCTCCACTTT
15	NA	NA	TRBV5-6	TRBJ2-2	CASSFIGANTGELFF	TGTGCCAGCAGCTTCATCGGAGCGAACACCGGGGAGCTGTTTTTT
12	NA	NA	TRBV29-1	TRBJ1-2	CSAQDGNYGYTF	TGCAGCGCCCAGGATGGGAACTATGGCTACACCTTC
15	NA	NA	TRBV6-1	TRBJ1-2	CASSRDALENYGYTF	TGTGCCAGCAGTAGGGACGCACTGGAGAACTATGGCTACACCTTC
14	NA	TRBD1	TRBV2	TRBJ1-4	CASRSDRTAEKLFF	TGTGCCAGCAGGTCGGACAGGACGGCTGAAAAACTGTTTTTT
15	NA	TRBD1	TRBV19	TRBJ1-4	CASSQQGTSQEKLFF	TGTGCCAGTAGCCAACAGGGGACTAGTCAGGAAAAACTGTTTTTT
16	once	TRBD2	TRBV4-2	TRBJ2-7	CASSQAGTSGYYEQYF	TGTGCCAGCAGCCAAGCCGGGACTAGCGGGTACTACGAGCAGTACTTC
14	NA	NA	TRBV19	TRBJ1-4	CATSPGRYNEKLFF	TGTGCCACTTCCCCGGGACGGTATAATGAAAAACTGTTTTTT
13	NA	NA	TRBV7-2	TRBJ1-2	CASSLQTGYGYTF	TGTGCCAGCAGCTTACAGACAGGTTACGGCTACACCTTC
14	NA	TRBD1	TRBV11-2	TRBJ2-5	CASSLQGARETQYF	TGTGCCAGCAGCCTTCAGGGGGCTAGGGAGACCCAGTACTTC
15	NA	NA	TRBV6-5	TRBJ2-7	CASSYTDVLSYEQYF	TGTGCCAGCAGTTACACCGACGTACTCTCCTACGAGCAGTACTTC
14	NA	TRBD1	TRBV10-2	TRBJ2-1	CASSGSDRGREQFF	TGCGCCAGCAGTGGATCGGACAGGGGTCGTGAGCAGTTCTTC
16	NA	NA	TRBV5-1	TRBJ1-4	CASSLQGSATNEKLFF	TGCGCCAGCAGCTTACAGGGTTCGGCGACTAATGAAAAACTGTTTTTT
14	NA	NA	TRBV9	TRBJ2-3	CASSVEGRTDTQYF	TGTGCCAGCAGCGTAGAGGGTAGGACAGATACGCAGTATTTT
16	NA	NA	TRBV30	TRBJ1-1	CAWSVGGSGSGTETFF	TGTGCCTGGAGTGTTGGGGGCTCGGGGAGTGGCACTGAAACTTTCTTT
15	NA	TRBD1	TRBV18	TRBJ1-1	CASSLGTGINTEAFF	TGTGCCAGCTCACTGGGGACAGGGATTAACACTGAAGCTTTCTTT
15	NA	NA	TRBV19	TRBJ1-1	CASSIEGSLNTEAFF	TGTGCCAGTAGTATAGAGGGGAGTTTGAACACTGAAGCTTTCTTT
15	NA	NA	TRBV18	TRBJ2-2	CASSPRSGNTGELFF	TGTGCCAGCTCACCAAGGTCCGGGAACACCGGGGAGCTGTTTTTT
13	NA	NA	TRBV15	TRBJ2-1	CATRPGVGNEQFF	TGTGCCACCAGACCCGGGGTAGGAAATGAGCAGTTCTTC
16	NA	NA	TRBV9	TRBJ1-2	CASSDAPTASYYGYTF	TGTGCCAGCAGCGACGCACCGACAGCCTCTTACTATGGCTACACCTTC
13	NA	NA	TRBV28	TRBJ1-1	CASSTQWTEGVFF	TGTGCCAGCAGTACCCAATGGACAGAAGGGGTTTTCTTT
14	once	TRBD1	TRBV14	TRBJ1-2	CASSYRGLGYGYTF	TGTGCCAGCAGCTACAGGGGTTTAGGCTATGGCTACACCTTC
14	few	TRBD1	TRBV19	TRBJ2-7	CASSRDRNSYEQYF	TGTGCCAGTAGTCGGGACAGAAACTCCTACGAGCAGTACTTC
15	once	NA	TRBV5-6	TRBJ2-2	CASSLDRGNTGELFF	TGTGCCAGCAGCTTGGACAGAGGGAACACCGGGGAGCTGTTTTTT
15	NA	TRBD1	TRBV5-1	TRBJ2-5	CASSLWSGGGETQYF	TGCGCCAGCAGCTTGTGGTCAGGGGGCGGAGAGACCCAGTACTTC
16	NA	NA	TRBV4-2	TRBJ2-3	CASSQDRSSLTDTQYF	TGTGCCAGCAGCCAAGATAGGTCCTCCTTAACAGATACGCAGTATTTT
15	NA	NA	TRBV15	TRBJ2-7	CATSRSGLGAGEQYF	TGTGCCACCAGCAGGTCAGGGTTAGGCGCGGGCGAGCAGTACTTC
13	NA	NA	TRBV19	TRBJ2-3	CASSTQGRDTQYF	TGTGCCAGTAGTACCCAGGGAAGAGATACGCAGTATTTT
13	NA	NA	TRBV30	TRBJ1-1	CAWSNQFDTEAFF	TGTGCCTGGAGCAACCAGTTTGACACTGAAGCTTTCTTT